These 5 T cell receptor beta chains were all obtained from the same sample, sequenced in a study of Ad26.COV2.S vaccination and SARS-CoV-2 variants (dated by TCRdb to about 2021). The meaning of the sample's treatment or condition label: approximately 18 received Ad26.COV2.S at low or high dose, single or two shots; 5 received placebo; per-sample allocation not given. For vaccine and placebo recipients, repertoires were sequenced using samples collected on day 63 after the first injection. Libraries were made using the immunoSEQ multiplex PCR assay. Sourced from immuneACCESS, this table was stored by TCRdb with only in-frame sequences that have V and J called. A share of the clones is absent; for the studies checked, an unresolved V gene accounts for under half, and the remainder has no known explanation. The sample table shows about 500,000 clones, and about nine tenths are seen once. About 1.7% of the sample goes to the ten largest clones.

The starting material was peripheral blood, obtained in a trial of Ad26.COV2.S vaccine versus placebo. These receptors all stem from a person between 18 and 65 years old who received the Ad26.COV2.S COVID-19 vaccine or a placebo.

This chain's CDR3 is CASSLNGGLLNTEAFF. The CDR3 bases are TGCGCCAGCAGCTTGAACGGGGGGCTTCTAAACACTGAAGCTTTCTTT. V and J are TRBV5-1 and TRBJ1-1; the D gene is possibly TRBD1 (6 bases). Germline CDR1 is SGHRS and CDR2 is YFSETQ. The CDR3 spans 16 residues. V was clipped by 1 base and J by 2 bases, with 15 bases between them.

The rearrangement links TRBV15 to TRBJ1-1; D might be TRBD1 (5 bases). Germline loops: CDR1 LNHNV, CDR2 YYDKDF (reference sequence). V lost 7 bases to trimming and J lost 0 bases, with 9 bases between them. This CDR3 is 13 amino acids long. The CDR3 sequence is CATKTALNTEAFF. The CDR3 bases are TGTGCCACCAAGACAGCCTTGAACACTGAAGCTTTCTTT.

The chain combines TRBV29-1 with TRBJ2-7, with D possibly TRBD1 on 6 matching bases. Germline loops: CDR1 SQVTM, CDR2 ANQGSEA. The CDR3 has 15 residues. Trimming removed 5 bases at V and 2 bases at J, with 19 bases between. The CDR3 DNA follows: TGCAGCGTTTGGGGTCCGGGACAAACTACCTACGAGCAGTACTTC. Encoded protein: CSVWGPGQTTYEQYF.

The V gene is TRBV7-3, the J gene TRBJ1-2; D call uncertain. V dropped 2 bases and J dropped 2 bases, with 6 bases sitting between them. This CDR3 region has 13 residues. Germline values: CDR1 SGHTA, CDR2 FQGTGA. CDR3 sequence reads: CASSLPDNYGYTF. CDR3 DNA sequence: TGTGCCAGCAGCTTACCCGACAACTATGGCTACACCTTC.

The chain is built from TRBV7-2 and TRBJ2-2; 10 nucleotides align to TRBD2. The CDR3 is 18 amino acids. V was pared by 1 base and J by 2 bases, with 7 bases of the junction left unmatched. CDR1 is SGHTA and CDR2 is FQGNSA in the germline V gene. CDR3 sequence (DNA): TGTGCCAGCAGCTTAGTCGCTAGCGGGGGCAAAAACACCGGGGAGCTGTTTTTT. This translates into CASSLVASGGKNTGELFF.